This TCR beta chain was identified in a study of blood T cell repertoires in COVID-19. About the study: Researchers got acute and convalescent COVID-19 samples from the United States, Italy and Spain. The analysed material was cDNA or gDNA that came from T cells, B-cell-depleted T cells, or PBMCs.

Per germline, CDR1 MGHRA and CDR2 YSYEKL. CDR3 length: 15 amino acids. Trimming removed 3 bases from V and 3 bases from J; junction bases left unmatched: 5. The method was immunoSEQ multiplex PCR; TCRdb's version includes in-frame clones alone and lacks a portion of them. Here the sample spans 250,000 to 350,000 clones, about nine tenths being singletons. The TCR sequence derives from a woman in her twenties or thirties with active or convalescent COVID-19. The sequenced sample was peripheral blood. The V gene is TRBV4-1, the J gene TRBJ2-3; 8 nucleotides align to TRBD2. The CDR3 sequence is CASSHGVAGTDTQYF. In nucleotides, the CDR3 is TGCGCCAGCAGCCACGGTGTAGCGGGGACAGATACGCAGTATTTT.